The rows below give T cell receptor gamma chains drawn from one sample of a study of intestinal T cells in coeliac disease. TCRdb re-processed the multiplex PCR reads via CATT. The sample shows roughly 1,300 gamma-chain clones, approximately 44% of them seen only once. Specimen: a duodenal biopsy. These TCRs come from a human donor with celiac disease. Each CDR3 is given with its conserved first and last residue.

TRGV9	TRGJ1/TRGJ2	CALWEVREYKKLF
TRGV3	TRGJP2	CATWAGKDWIKTF
TRGV8	TRGJ1/TRGJ2	CATGIYRKKLF
TRGV10	TRGJP1	CAAWDSIPTGWFKIF
TRGV3	TRGJ1/TRGJ2	CATRDRSVYLYYKKLF
TRGV5	TRGJ1/TRGJ2	CATWDGSSGKKLF
TRGV10	TRGJP1	CAAWDKGTGWFKIF
TRGV3	TRGJ1/TRGJ2	CATWDRLGSGKELF
TRGV3	TRGJ1/TRGJ2	CATHRNYYKKLF
TRGV9	TRGJ1/TRGJ2	CALWEPNYYKKLF
TRGV10	TRGJ1/TRGJ2	CAAWDYPLKANYYKKLF
TRGV3	TRGJ1/TRGJ2	CATWDTYGGYKKLF
TRGV9	TRGJ1/TRGJ2	CALWGTYYKKLF
TRGV11	TRGJ1/TRGJ2	CACWISYYYKKLF
TRGV2	TRGJ1/TRGJ2	CATWDGKGKKLF
TRGV2	TRGJ1/TRGJ2	CAPRDGPRYKKLF
TRGV8	TRGJ1/TRGJ2	CATWDRYYKKLF
TRGV4	TRGJ1/TRGJ2	CATWDPEKKLF
TRGV4	TRGJ1/TRGJ2	CATWDGLPKKLF
TRGV4	TRGJP1	CATWDIWFKIF
TRGV10	TRGJ1/TRGJ2	CAAWDFQLYYKKLF
TRGV8	TRGJ1/TRGJ2	CATWDYYKKLF
TRGV3	TRGJ1/TRGJ2	CATWDRQYYYKKLF
TRGV2	TRGJP2	CATWDGHLMSSDWIKTF
TRGV8	TRGJP2	CATWDKDWIKTF
TRGV10	TRGJ1/TRGJ2	CAAWAPNYYKKLF
TRGV3	TRGJP2	CATWDRPPSSDWIKTF